This TCR beta chain was observed in a study of identical twins. The CDR3 covers 11 residues. Trimming took 7 bases from V and 5 from J, leaving 11 bases between them. The germline gives CDR1 SQVTM, CDR2 ANQGSEA. One entry per CDR3 protein, called by TCRdb with MiXCR from the 5' RACE reads. The sample lists 400,000 to 550,000 distinct CDR3 sequences; 20% to 30% were seen once. No donor was unhealthy or non-Caucasian. These data also featured in a second study, about T cells expressing NK-cell markers. That study reports: Within several experiments, an anti-gamma-delta TCR antibody kept the sorting limited to alpha-beta TCR T cells.

Sequences were obtained from CD4+ T cells sorted from blood. The receptor was derived from a woman aged 18-35 years in good health. The chain couples TRBV29-1 to TRBJ2-5, with D possibly matching TRBD2 (5 bases). The CDR3 region has the DNA TGCAGCGGGGAGAGTGCGGAGACCCAGTACTTC. Protein sequence: CSGESAETQYF.